This entry lists 28 T cell receptor beta chains sequenced from one sample in a study of human T cells and chemical hapten exposure. TCRdb processed the RACE reads anew with MiXCR; each CDR3 protein has one entry. The sample consists of tens of thousands of distinct CDR3 sequences, over 9.5% of them appearing once. Indicated time point: patch test 3, about 24 weeks after DPC sensitization. Treatment denoted: therapeutic diphenylcyclopropenone sensitization with weekly scalp DPC. Sample: whole blood, taken in connection with sensitization to the hapten diphenylcyclopropenone (DPC). All receptors come from a woman aged 35 to 49 with alopecia areata. Some clones in this sample may be carry-over from other donors' samples.

In its sample, this clonotype was seen many times. This chain connects TRBV28 to TRBJ2-3; D is ambiguous. V lost 1 base, J lost 2 bases, and 10 bases lay in between. The CDR3 totals 15 residues. Per the germline V gene, CDR1 is MDHEN and CDR2 is SYDVKM. The CDR3: CASSLYGQHTDTQYF. The CDR3 DNA reads TGTGCCAGCAGTTTATACGGGCAGCACACAGATACGCAGTATTTT.

This chain joins TRBV7-9 and TRBJ1-5; D is unclear. V was shortened by 5 bases and J by 5 bases, with 13 bases between the two germline ends. The CDR3 has 14 amino acids. Per the germline V gene, CDR1 is SEHNR and CDR2 is FQNEAQ (reference sequence). CDR3 amino acids: CASSTTVGDQPQHF. The CDR3 DNA is TGTGCCAGCAGCACCACAGTCGGAGATCAGCCCCAGCATTTT. The entire variable domain, with the rest obtained from reference TRBV7-9 and TRBJ1-5, is as follows: DTGVSQNPRHKITKRGQNVTFRCDPISEHNRLYWYRQTLGQGPEFLTYFQNEAQLEKSRLLSDRFSAERPKGSFSTLEIQRTEQGDSAMYLCASSTTVGDQPQHFGDGTRLSIL.

The chain carries TRBV12-5 and TRBJ2-1, with a weak D call TRBD2 (5 bases). The CDR3 covers 16 residues. The V gene lost 5 bases and the J gene lost 6 bases, with 20 bases spanning the gap. Germline V gives CDR1 LGHNT, CDR2 FRNRAP. The CDR3 protein is CASGPRATLDFNEQFF. The CDR3 DNA reads as TGTGCTAGTGGTCCCCGGGCCACATTGGACTTCAATGAGCAGTTCTTC.

This chain joins TRBV3-1 and TRBJ1-1; D is possibly TRBD1 (6 bases). CDR1 and CDR2 (germline): LGHDT, YNNKEL (reference sequence). The V end was cut by 3 bases, the J end by 0 bases, with 8 bases between. The CDR3 is 14 residues long. The CDR3 loop is CASSHGQMNTEAFF. CDR3 in DNA: TGTGCCAGCAGCCATGGACAGATGAACACTGAAGCTTTCTTT.

This clonotype showed up just a few times. The chain links TRBV11-2 to TRBJ2-5; D is ambiguous. The CDR3 extends over 14 amino acids. In germline, CDR1 is SGHAT, CDR2 FQNNGV. Trimming left V 5 bases short and J 5 bases short, with 15 bases between. CDR3 region: CASSPGWQAETQYF. CDR3 in DNA: TGTGCCAGCAGCCCTGGGTGGCAGGCGGAGACCCAGTACTTC. The full variable domain, its missing parts supplied by reference TRBV11-2 and TRBJ2-5, is EAGVAQSPRYKIIEKRQSVAFWCNPISGHATLYWYQQILGQGPKLLIQFQNNGVVDDSQLPKDRFSAERLKGVDSTLKIQPAKLEDSAVYLCASSPGWQAETQYFGPGTRLLVL.

This chain uses TRBV7-9 with TRBJ1-4; D remains ambiguous. CDR1 and CDR2 (germline): SEHNR, FQNEAQ (reference sequence). V dropped 3 bases and J dropped 7 bases, with 3 bases sitting between them. This CDR3 spans 11 amino acids. This CDR3 reads CASSLREKLFF. CDR3 nucleotide sequence: TGTGCCAGCAGCTTGCGTGAAAAACTGTTTTTT.

This clonotype appeared a few times. This rearrangement joins TRBV6-2 or TRBV6-3 to TRBJ2-7; D not certain. CDR3 length equals 13 residues. The V end lost 5 bases, the J end lost 0 bases, and 8 bases lay between the germline ends. CDR1 and CDR2 from the germline V gene are MNHEY and SVGEGT. The CDR3 sequence is CASSASSSYEQYF. The CDR3 coding sequence is TGTGCCAGCAGTGCGTCCAGCTCCTACGAGCAGTACTTC.

This clonotype was observed a few times. The rearrangement joins TRBV6-2 or TRBV6-3 to TRBJ2-3; possibly TRBD1 for D (5 bases). CDR1 is MNHEY and CDR2 is SVGEGT in the germline V gene. Trimming took 6 bases from V and 3 from J, leaving 10 bases between them. The CDR3 extends over 13 amino acids. CDR3 DNA: TGTGCCAGCAGCAGGGTAAGGACAGATACGCAGTATTTT. Protein sequence: CASSRVRTDTQYF.

This clonotype appeared a few times. The chain couples TRBV19 to TRBJ1-5; weak D call: TRBD1 (6 bases). This CDR3 comprises 14 residues. V was trimmed by 7 bases and J by 7 bases, leaving 17 bases between them. CDR1 is LNHDA and CDR2 is SQIVND in the germline V gene (reference sequence). The CDR3 DNA sequence: TGTGCCAGTAAACCGACAGGATCGGGGCAGCCCCAGCATTTT. Translated, it gives CASKPTGSGQPQHF.

This clonotype was counted between two and nine times. This sequence joins TRBV5-1 and TRBJ2-7; D call uncertain. With 1 base removed from V and 2 bases from J, the gap between germline ends came to 13 bases. This CDR3 is 15 amino acids long. CDR1 and CDR2 (germline): SGHRS, YFSETQ. The CDR3 sequence: CASSLTVLPTYEQYF. In nucleotides, the CDR3 is TGCGCCAGCAGCTTGACAGTGCTCCCGACCTACGAGCAGTACTTC. The full variable domain, rest sourced from reference TRBV5-1 and TRBJ2-7, is KAGVTQTPRYLIKTRGQQVTLSCSPISGHRSVSWYQQTPGQGLQFLFEYFSETQRNKGNFPGRFSGRQFSNSRSEMNVSTLELGDSALYLCASSLTVLPTYEQYFGPGTRLTVT.

The CDR3 reads CSVEDPGGSTGELFF. CDR3 DNA: TGCAGCGTTGAAGACCCCGGGGGGTCCACCGGGGAGCTGTTTTTT. The genes are TRBV29-1 and TRBJ2-2; 7 nucleotides agree with TRBD2. The germline V gene encodes CDR1 SQVTM and CDR2 ANQGSEA. The junction had 5 bases not matched to a gene; V was cut back by 0 bases and J by 4 bases. The CDR3 is 15 residues long.

This clonotype showed up just a few times. The gene calls are TRBV12-3 or TRBV12-4 and TRBJ1-4, with 7 positions matching TRBD1. V was pared by 6 bases and J by 3 bases, with 7 bases of the junction left unmatched. This CDR3 spans 15 amino acids. In DNA, the CDR3 is TGTGCCAGCAGACAGACAGGGTATCCTAATGAAAAACTGTTTTTT. This encodes CASRQTGYPNEKLFF.

This clonotype came up many times. V usage is TRBV2 and J usage is TRBJ2-2, with 12 bases that match TRBD2. J gave up 6 bases and V 7 bases, and 9 bases lay outside the gene matches. Germline V gene lookup returns CDR1 SNHLY and CDR2 FYNNEI. The CDR3 contains 16 residues. The CDR3 DNA follows: TGTGCCAGCACAACTAGCGGGGGGTCCCGTGCCGGGGAGCTGTTTTTT. It is translated as CASTTSGGSRAGELFF.

This clonotype was found a few times. V is TRBV20-1 and J is TRBJ2-7; TRBD1 aligns across 10 bases. Germline V gene data show CDR1 as DFQATT and CDR2 as SNEGSKA (reference sequence). V gave up 6 bases and J gave up 5 bases; unmatched junction bases: 10. The CDR3 runs to 14 residues. CDR3 in amino acids: CSATQGQGTDEQYF. The CDR3, as DNA: TGCAGTGCGACCCAGGGACAGGGGACTGACGAGCAGTACTTC.

The rearrangement joins TRBV30 to TRBJ1-1, with D unclear. V gave up 5 bases and J gave up 2 bases, with 3 bases separating them. Per germline, CDR1 GTSNPN and CDR2 SVGIG (reference sequence). The CDR3 contains 10 residues. Written as DNA, the CDR3 is TGTGCCTGGGGAAACACTGAAGCTTTCTTT. Amino acids: CAWGNTEAFF.

This rearrangement joins TRBV20-1 to TRBJ1-6; the D gene is possibly TRBD1 (5 bases). CDR3 length: 15 amino acids. CDR1 and CDR2 from the germline V gene are DFQATT and SNEGSKA (reference sequence). Between the trimmed V and J ends, which lost 3 bases and 10 bases, there was a span of 19 bases. The CDR3 here is CSARGEDRFFSPLHF. The CDR3 DNA sequence: TGCAGTGCTAGGGGCGAAGACAGATTCTTCTCACCCCTCCACTTT.

CDR3 region: CASSGGFEAFF. CDR3 nucleotide sequence: TGTGCCAGCAGTGGGGGTTTTGAAGCTTTCTTT. The chain is built from TRBV25-1 and TRBJ1-1; D gene uncertain. CDR1 is MGHDK, CDR2 SYGVNS, per germline. The CDR3 extends over 11 amino acids. Trimming cost V 4 bases and J 7 bases, with 7 bases left between them.

This clonotype was counted many times. This chain links TRBV12-3 or TRBV12-4 with TRBJ1-4; D remains ambiguous. The CDR3 extends over 14 amino acids. Trimming shortened V by 5 bases and J by 1 base, and 8 bases separated the two germline ends. CDR3 amino acids: CASSPWGTNEKLFF. Here the CDR3 DNA reads TGTGCCAGCAGTCCCTGGGGAACTAATGAAAAACTGTTTTTT.

This CDR3 is CASRLSGGELFF. The CDR3 nucleotides read TGTGCCAGCAGACTCTCGGGCGGGGAGCTGTTTTTT. The J gene is TRBJ2-2, the V gene TRBV6-1; no clear D. Germline V gives CDR1 MNHNS, CDR2 SASEGT. CDR3 length: 12 residues. V was shortened by 6 bases and J by 7 bases, with 9 bases between the two germline ends.

This clonotype was seen only once. This sequence may be a read error, since a much larger clone differs from it by one base. CDR3 sequence (DNA): TGTGCCAACAGTGGCGATACAGGGGGAATGGAGACCCAGTACTTC. It specifies CANSGDTGGMETQYF. The chain combines TRBV2 with TRBJ2-5; 8 nucleotides line up with TRBD1. This CDR3 is 15 amino acids long. From germline, CDR1 is SNHLY and CDR2 FYNNEI.

This clonotype was found many times. The rearrangement uses TRBV7-6 and TRBJ2-2; 9 nucleotides line up with TRBD1. This CDR3 comprises 15 residues. Germline lookup yields CDR1 SGHVS and CDR2 FNYEAQ. The V segment lost 6 bases and the J segment 5 bases; nucleotides outside the gene matches: 7. This CDR3 is CASSSGTGTTGELFF. The CDR3 DNA reads as TGTGCCAGCAGTTCCGGGACAGGGACTACCGGGGAGCTGTTTTTT.

The V gene is TRBV6-2 or TRBV6-3, the J gene TRBJ1-5; D is undetermined. The CDR3 extends over 17 amino acids. Trimming took 0 bases from V and 1 from J, leaving 13 bases between them. From germline, CDR1 is MNHEY and CDR2 SVGEGT. This CDR3 is CASSYSIWGGSNQPQHF. CDR3 DNA sequence: TGTGCCAGCAGTTACTCGATTTGGGGTGGAAGCAATCAGCCCCAGCATTTT.

This clonotype was recorded a few times. Germline is not matched at one junction end, which may reflect a read error. The chain joins TRBV6-1 to TRBJ2-7; weak D call: TRBD2 (6 bases). The length of the CDR3 is 12 residues. From germline, CDR1 is MNHNS and CDR2 SASEGT. In nucleotides, the CDR3 is TGTGCCTGCAGAAGGGAGGCCTACGAGCAGTACTTC. This translates into CACRREAYEQYF.

The table lists this clonotype with many counts. The chain joins TRBV10-3 to TRBJ2-7; no firm D call. Germline values: CDR1 ENHRY, CDR2 SYGVKD. Trimming stripped 0 bases from V and 4 bases from J, with 13 bases between. The CDR3 has 15 residues. The CDR3 bases are TGTGCCATCAGTGAGTCGAATTCAGAGTATTACGAGCAGTACTTC. Encoded protein: CAISESNSEYYEQYF.

This clonotype was recorded many times. V usage is TRBV9 and J usage is TRBJ2-5, with no clear D. Germline CDR1 is SGDLS and CDR2 is YYNGEE. The V end was cut by 0 bases, the J end by 2 bases, with 8 bases between. CDR3 length equals 14 residues. The DNA for the CDR3 is TGTGCCAGCAGCGTAGGCGGCAGTCAAGAGACCCAGTACTTC. This encodes CASSVGGSQETQYF.

This clonotype showed up just a few times. This chain joins TRBV28 and TRBJ1-1, with D maybe TRBD1 (5 bases). V lost 8 bases to trimming and J lost 9 bases, with 16 bases between them. Germline assignment: CDR1 MDHEN and CDR2 SYDVKM. The CDR3 contains 12 residues. The CDR3, as DNA: TGTGCCAGCGGAACACAGGAAAAACAAGCTTTCTTT. Translation gives CASGTQEKQAFF.

This clonotype was recorded a few times. The chain employs TRBV12-3 or TRBV12-4 and TRBJ2-7, with a possible D match to TRBD2 (5 bases). V was cut by 2 bases and J by 5 bases, with 10 bases left in between. This CDR3 has 13 residues. The CDR3 here is CASSLHEGHEQYF. DNA of the CDR3: TGTGCCAGCAGTTTACATGAGGGCCACGAGCAGTACTTC.

This clonotype has a count of ten or more. The chain has TRBV7-2 and TRBJ2-7; 9 bases align to TRBD1. There are 13 residues in the CDR3. CDR1 is SGHTA and CDR2 is FQGNSA in the germline V gene. J lost 3 bases, V lost 5 bases, and 2 bases had no gene match. The CDR3 bases are TGTGCCAGCAGCCCGGACAGGGGCTACGAGCAGTACTTC. This gives the protein CASSPDRGYEQYF. The entire variable domain, with the rest obtained from reference TRBV7-2 and TRBJ2-7, is as follows: GAGVSQSPSNKVTEKGKDVELRCDPISGHTALYWYRQSLGQGLEFLIYFQGNSAPDKSGLPSDRFSAERTGGSVSTLTIQRTQQEDSAVYLCASSPDRGYEQYFGPGTRLTVT.